Shown below are 28 T cell receptor beta chains from a single sample sequenced in a study of T cell responses to AZD1222 COVID-19 vaccine. Sequencing was performed with immunoSEQ multiplex PCR; in TCRdb, only in-frame clones are kept and a portion is missing. The sample has about 120,000 clones, around 90% seen once. The sequencing used peripheral blood, collected on day 0 of AZD1222 vaccination. The receptors originated from an adult in good health.

The chain carries TRBV18 and TRBJ1-5; no clear D. Trimming stripped 2 bases from V and 4 bases from J, with 9 bases between. This CDR3 contains 14 residues. CDR1 KGHSH and CDR2 LQKENI come from the germline V gene. CDR3 nucleotides: TGTGCCAGCTCACCATCGGCTGATAATCAGCCCCAGCATTTT. Amino acid sequence: CASSPSADNQPQHF.

V gene TRBV4-1 combines with J gene TRBJ1-6; no definite D call. The germline CDR1 and CDR2 sequences are MGHRA and YSYEKL. Trimming shortened V by 1 base and J by 3 bases, and 7 bases separated the two germline ends. The CDR3 totals 15 residues. For the CDR3, the DNA is TGCGCCAGCAGCCAAGTCCGGGACTATAATTCACCCCTCCACTTT. As protein: CASSQVRDYNSPLHF.

The J gene is TRBJ2-1, the V gene TRBV2, with 7 positions matching TRBD1. CDR3 size: 16 residues. V trimming: 7 bases; J trimming: 1 base; junction bases outside the gene matches: 10. Germline lookup yields CDR1 SNHLY and CDR2 FYNNEI. CDR3 protein: CASTEVGGVSYNEQFF. The DNA of the CDR3 is TGTGCCAGCACTGAGGTAGGGGGCGTATCCTACAATGAGCAGTTCTTC.

This sequence joins TRBV5-6 and TRBJ1-5, with D possibly matching TRBD1 (5 bases). The ends were cut back, 4 bases at V and 6 bases at J, with 11 bases in the middle. Germline V gives CDR1 SGHDT, CDR2 YYEEEE. The CDR3 sequence is 13 residues long. The DNA of the CDR3 is TGTGCCAGCAGCCGGGGGGGGAGTCAGCCCCAGCATTTT. Translating gives CASSRGGSQPQHF.

This clone was detected once. The chain uses TRBV11-2 and TRBJ2-3; 14 bases agree with TRBD2. Germline CDR1 is SGHAT and CDR2 is FQNNGV. The CDR3 runs to 19 residues. The ends lost 4 bases at V and 4 bases at J; junction bases unmatched: 13. The CDR3 sequence is CASSSRLAGGPSISDTQYF. As DNA, the CDR3 is TGTGCCAGCAGCTCCCGACTAGCGGGAGGGCCCTCGATTTCAGATACGCAGTATTTT.

This chain connects TRBV29-1 to TRBJ1-6, with 8 bases aligning to TRBD1. Germline values: CDR1 SQVTM, CDR2 ANQGSEA. V shed 7 bases and J 7 bases; nucleotides not matched to a gene: 3. The CDR3 consists of 12 residues. CDR3 sequence reads: CSARTGNSPLHF. The CDR3, as DNA: TGCAGCGCCAGGACAGGGAATTCACCCCTCCACTTT. The full variable domain, rest sourced from reference TRBV29-1 and TRBJ1-6, is SAVISQKPSRDICQRGTSLTIQCQVDSQVTMMFWYRQQPGQSLTLIATANQGSEATYESGFVIDKFPISRPNLTFSTLTVSNMSPEDSSIYLCSARTGNSPLHFGNGTRLTVT.

The J gene is TRBJ2-3, the V gene TRBV5-6, with no clear D. The V end lost 2 bases, the J end lost 4 bases, and 17 bases lay between the germline ends. The V gene's germline CDR1 is SGHDT and CDR2 YYEEEE. This CDR3 has 16 residues. The CDR3 region is CASSFGETGWSDTQYF. For the CDR3, the DNA is TGTGCCAGCAGCTTCGGTGAGACCGGTTGGTCAGATACGCAGTATTTT.

The genes are TRBV12-1 and TRBJ1-4. TRBV12-1 is deemed a pseudogene. The CDR3 loop spans 18 amino acids. The DNA for the CDR3 is TGTGCCAGCAGCCCCGCGCCAAACCAAAACTCAACTAATGAAAAACTGTTTTTT. It translates to CASSPAPNQNSTNEKLFF.

V gene TRBV6-1 combines with J gene TRBJ1-2; 7 nucleotides agree with TRBD1. The V segment lost 1 base and the J segment 0 bases; nucleotides outside the gene matches: 2. Germline V CDR1 and CDR2: MNHNS, SASEGT. The CDR3 totals 15 residues. The CDR3 reads CASSEVTGTNYGYTF. Written as DNA, the CDR3 is TGTGCCAGCAGTGAAGTGACAGGGACTAACTATGGCTACACCTTC.

The rearrangement uses TRBV2 and TRBJ2-5; D is unresolved. Germline CDR1 reads SNHLY; CDR2 reads FYNNEI. The CDR3 runs to 12 residues. Trimming removed 7 bases at V and 5 bases at J, with 11 bases between. As DNA, the CDR3 is TGTGCCAGCACCTTGGTGAGGGAGACCCAGTACTTC. The encoded protein is CASTLVRETQYF.

V usage is TRBV30 and J usage is TRBJ2-3; D gene uncertain. Germline loops: CDR1 GTSNPN, CDR2 SVGIG (reference sequence). V was shortened by 1 base and J by 0 bases, with 11 bases between the two germline ends. This CDR3 spans 15 amino acids. Written as DNA, the CDR3 is TGTGCCTGGAGTGAGACTTGGAGCAGCACAGATACGCAGTATTTT. As protein: CAWSETWSSTDTQYF. The entire variable domain, with the rest obtained from reference TRBV30 and TRBJ2-3, is as follows: SQTIHQWPATLVQPVGSPLSLECTVEGTSNPNLYWYRQAAGRGLQLLFYSVGIGQISSEVPQNLSASRPQDRQFILSSKKLLLSDSGFYLCAWSETWSSTDTQYFGPGTRLTVL.

The chain recombines TRBV6-5 with TRBJ1-1; the D is unclear. Germline V gives CDR1 MNHEY, CDR2 SVGAGI. The CDR3 runs 12 residues. V dropped 4 bases and J dropped 1 base, with 4 bases sitting between them. CDR3 sequence: CASSWGNTEAFF. In DNA form, the CDR3 reads TGTGCCAGCAGTTGGGGGAACACTGAAGCTTTCTTT.

The chain couples TRBV5-1 to TRBJ1-6; maybe TRBD1 (5 bases). CDR1 is SGHRS, CDR2 YFSETQ, per germline. The CDR3 contains 17 residues. V was cut by 0 bases and J by 8 bases, with 18 bases left in between. The CDR3 protein is CASSLAYGQGQDSPLHF. For the CDR3, the DNA is TGCGCCAGCAGCTTGGCCTATGGCCAGGGCCAAGATTCACCCCTCCACTTT.

V usage is TRBV7-6 and J usage is TRBJ1-4, with 7 positions matching TRBD1. Per germline, CDR1 SGHVS and CDR2 FNYEAQ. Trimming cost V 3 bases and J 7 bases; bases outside gene matches: 14. The CDR3 runs 17 residues. The CDR3 reads CASSFRGQLTVGEKLFF. CDR3 DNA: TGTGCCAGCAGCTTTCGGGGACAGCTTACGGTTGGTGAAAAACTGTTTTTT.

In the case of this clone: One end of the junction varies from germline; a read error may be responsible. Here the CDR3 reads CASRGTANTGELFF. The CDR3 bases are TGTGCTAGCAGGGGGACAGCGAACACCGGGGAGCTGTTTTTT. The rearrangement uses TRBV7-7 and TRBJ2-2, with TRBD1 matching 7 bases. The CDR3 covers 14 residues. Germline CDR1 SSHAT, CDR2 FNYEAQ (reference sequence).

The chain joins TRBV19 to TRBJ2-3, with D possibly matching TRBD1 (6 bases). This CDR3 is 14 amino acids long. Germline V gene data show CDR1 as LNHDA and CDR2 as SQIVND (reference sequence). The V end lost 5 bases, the J end lost 3 bases, and 12 bases lay between the germline ends. The CDR3 bases are TGTGCCAGTAGTGGCAGGGGTTCAACAGATACGCAGTATTTT. Encoded protein: CASSGRGSTDTQYF.

This sequence joins TRBV9 and TRBJ2-5; D may be TRBD1 (5 bases). Trimming pared 2 bases from V and 4 bases from J, leaving 12 bases between. This CDR3 has 14 amino acids. CDR1 is SGDLS, CDR2 YYNGEE, per germline. The CDR3 coding sequence is TGTGCCAGCAGCGTTAACCCCCAGGGAGAGACCCAGTACTTC. This encodes CASSVNPQGETQYF.

This clone was seen more than once but under ten times. The CDR3 nucleotides are TGTGCCAGCAGTATTACAGGGGTACTTGAAGCTTTCTTT. Its translation is CASSITGVLEAFF. V usage is TRBV28 and J usage is TRBJ1-1, with 7 positions matching TRBD1. The CDR3 is made up of 13 amino acids. From germline, CDR1 is MDHEN and CDR2 SYDVKM. The V segment lost 5 bases and the J segment 7 bases; nucleotides outside the gene matches: 7.

The V and J genes are TRBV19 and TRBJ2-3; 10 bases are shared with TRBD2. After removal of 3 bases from V and 2 bases from J, the junction contained 5 bases not matched to a gene. The germline V gene has CDR1 LNHDA and CDR2 SQIVND (reference sequence). The CDR3 covers 16 residues. Here the CDR3 reads CASSIRSGGATDTQYF. The CDR3 region has the DNA TGTGCCAGTAGTATCCGAAGCGGGGGGGCCACAGATACGCAGTATTTT.

The gene calls are TRBV10-1 and TRBJ2-1; TRBD2 agrees at 11 bases. The CDR3 loop spans 17 amino acids. Germline CDR1 reads WNHNN; CDR2 reads SYGVQD (reference sequence). V trimming: 3 bases; J trimming: 4 bases; junction bases outside the gene matches: 8. CDR3 protein: CASSDLSGRAPYNEQFF. The CDR3 DNA reads as TGCGCCAGCAGTGACCTTAGCGGGAGGGCCCCATACAATGAGCAGTTCTTC.

V gene TRBV7-2 combines with J gene TRBJ1-2; TRBD1 agrees at 8 bases. V shed 5 bases, J shed 8 bases, and the junction held 13 bases outside the gene matches. CDR3 length: 15 amino acids. Germline CDR1 is SGHTA and CDR2 is FQGNSA. CDR3 DNA sequence: TGTGCCAGCAGCCCCTCTCGGACAGGGCTTGCAGGCTACACCTTC. It specifies CASSPSRTGLAGYTF.

V and J are TRBV21-1 and TRBJ2-7; no check of the table's D call, TRBD1, against the DNA was made. TRBV21-1 is given as a pseudogene. The length of the CDR3 is 14 residues. This CDR3 is CASSKAGQGDEQYF. The CDR3 bases are TGTGCCAGCAGCAAAGCGGGGCAAGGTGACGAGCAGTACTTC.

The J gene is TRBJ1-2, the V gene TRBV9; the D is unclear. V lost 4 bases to trimming and J lost 4 bases, with 8 bases between them. From germline, CDR1 is SGDLS and CDR2 YYNGEE. The CDR3 consists of 12 residues. The CDR3 reads CASSTQVYGYTF. As DNA, the CDR3 is TGTGCCAGCAGCACGCAGGTCTATGGCTACACCTTC.

The chain combines TRBV5-1 with TRBJ2-5, with D possibly being TRBD2 (5 bases). The V end lost 4 bases, the J end lost 4 bases, and 17 bases lay between the germline ends. Germline V gives CDR1 SGHRS, CDR2 YFSETQ. The CDR3 length is 15 residues. CDR3 in amino acids: CASSIRPREGETQYF. DNA of the CDR3: TGCGCCAGCAGCATCCGGCCCCGCGAGGGAGAGACCCAGTACTTC. Filled out from reference TRBV5-1 and TRBJ2-5, the complete variable domain reads KAGVTQTPRYLIKTRGQQVTLSCSPISGHRSVSWYQQTPGQGLQFLFEYFSETQRNKGNFPGRFSGRQFSNSRSEMNVSTLELGDSALYLCASSIRPREGETQYFGPGTRLLVL.

The chain joins TRBV6-6 to TRBJ1-1; D is unresolved. The germline V gene has CDR1 MNHNY and CDR2 SVGAGI (reference sequence). Between the trimmed V and J ends, which lost 0 bases and 0 bases, there was a span of 5 bases. The CDR3 consists of 14 residues. The CDR3 sequence is CASSYSFLNTEAFF. The CDR3 DNA reads TGTGCCAGCAGTTACTCGTTTCTGAACACTGAAGCTTTCTTT.

The DNA for the CDR3 is TGTGCCAGCAGCCAAGGGATTGGACAGAACACTGAAGCTTTCTTT. Protein sequence: CASSQGIGQNTEAFF. The chain has TRBV3-1 (or the pseudogene TRBV3-2) and TRBJ1-1; a weak D match, TRBD1 (5 bases). The CDR3 consists of 15 residues. The germline V and J ends were trimmed by 1 base and 1 base, with 10 bases remaining between them. The germline CDR1 and CDR2 sequences are LGHDT and YNNKEL (reference sequence).

V gene TRBV5-6 combines with J gene TRBJ1-3; TRBD1 aligns across 7 bases. The CDR3 length is 17 residues. The ends lost 1 base at V and 0 bases at J; junction bases unmatched: 7. Germline V lookup: CDR1 SGHDT, CDR2 YYEEEE. The CDR3 DNA reads as TGTGCCAGCAGCTTGCCGGACAGGCTAAGCTCTGGAAACACCATATATTTT. Its protein is CASSLPDRLSSGNTIYF. Looking up the rest from reference TRBV5-6 and TRBJ1-3 gives the full variable domain: DAGVTQSPTHLIKTRGQQVTLRCSPKSGHDTVSWYQQALGQGPQFIFQYYEEEERQRGNFPDRFSGHQFPNYSSELNVNALLLGDSALYLCASSLPDRLSSGNTIYFGEGSWLTVV.

The V call is TRBV27, the J call TRBJ1-2; D might be TRBD1 (6 bases). V was clipped by 6 bases and J by 7 bases, with 18 bases between them. Germline lookup yields CDR1 MNHEY and CDR2 SMNVEV (reference sequence). This CDR3 is 14 amino acids long. CDR3 amino acids: CASRPREGVIGYTF. The CDR3 DNA reads as TGTGCCAGCAGACCCAGGGAGGGGGTTATTGGCTACACCTTC.